This T cell receptor (beta chain) was documented in a study of T cell responses to AZD1222 COVID-19 vaccine. Assay: immunoSEQ multiplex PCR; the TCRdb copy retains only in-frame clones and omits some. Among roughly 150,000 clones, just over 90% were seen once, and the ten largest hold about 1.1%. Study results and limitations: Researchers report vaccine-associated CD4 TCRs spanning spike, with dominance at 160-218 and 743-854. With two AZD1222 doses given, Spike-specific TCR breadth and depth both rose. Donors were mostly white British, more females; clonal diversity possibly underestimated.

There are 13 residues in the CDR3. V was pared by 4 bases and J by 5 bases, with 14 bases between. Germline V lookup: CDR1 SQVTM, CDR2 ANQGSEA. As for this clone: The antigen remains unidentified.

The V call is TRBV29-1, the J call TRBJ1-1, with D perhaps TRBD1 (6 bases). This receptor was identified in an adult who received the AZD1222 COVID-19 vaccine. This sample comprised peripheral blood, obtained 28 days after the second AZD1222 dose. The CDR3 protein is CSVGGRGGTEAFF. CDR3 nucleotides: TGCAGCGTTGGTGGCAGGGGTGGGACTGAAGCTTTCTTT.